A selection of T cell receptor beta chains follows, all from one sample in a study of blood T cell repertoires in COVID-19. TCRdb keeps only in-frame clones here, not all; method: immunoSEQ multiplex PCR. Of some 140,000 clones listed, more than 80% are singletons. Input material: peripheral blood. The source of these receptors is a man aged 50 or older with acute or convalescent COVID-19. Each CDR3 is given with its conserved first and last residue. The D gene is left open where the match is weak. The size of a clone is reported for some rows only, either as once, few or many, or as a class for expanded clones.

>TRBV19|once|NA|TRBJ1-1
TGTGCCAGCATTCGGCGAGGGTCGCGGCGGACTGAAGCTTTCTTT
CASIRRGSRRTEAFF
>TRBV4-3|NA|NA|TRBJ1-1
TGCGCCAGCAGCCAAGATCGTCGCCAGGGTCTAGACACTGAAGCTTTCTTT
CASSQDRRQGLDTEAFF
>TRBV10-1|NA|NA|TRBJ2-3
TGCGCCAGCAGGCAGGGAAGCACAGATACGCAGTATTTT
CASRQGSTDTQYF
>TRBV30|once|TRBD2|TRBJ2-2
TGTGCCTGGACCCCGGGGAGGGGTTACGGGGAGCTGTTTTTT
CAWTPGRGYGELFF
>TRBV27|NA|NA|TRBJ2-7
TGTGCCAGCAGTTTGGCAGGGACCTACGAGCAGTACTTC
CASSLAGTYEQYF
>TRBV6-5|NA|TRBD1|TRBJ1-2
TGTGCCAGCAGTCCCGGGACAGGGAATTATGGCTACACCTTC
CASSPGTGNYGYTF
>TRBV11-2|NA|NA|TRBJ1-1
TGTGCCAGCAGCTCCCGGGGGGGGACTGAAGCTTTCTTT
CASSSRGGTEAFF
>TRBV19|once|TRBD1|TRBJ2-2
TGTGCCAGTAGTGCCCCGGGACAGGGGACCGGGGAGCTGTTTTTT
CASSAPGQGTGELFF
>TRBV10-3|once|NA|TRBJ1-1
TGTGCCATCAGCCGGGAGTTGAACACTGAAGCTTTCTTT
CAISRELNTEAFF
>TRBV7-7|NA|TRBD1|TRBJ2-3
TGTGCTAGCAGTAAGGGACAGGGCTACACAGATACGCAGTATTTT
CASSKGQGYTDTQYF
>TRBV7-2|NA|NA|TRBJ2-6
TGTGCCAGCAGCTTAGACGGGTCTGGGGCCAACGTCCTGACTTTC
CASSLDGSGANVLTF
>TRBV13|NA|TRBD1|TRBJ2-1
TGTGCCAGCTCCGCCACCAGAGACAGGGGAGAGCAGTTCTTC
CASSATRDRGEQFF
>TRBV10-3|NA|TRBD2|TRBJ2-2
TGTGCCATCACTAGCGGGAGAGCAATTCCCGCGAACACCGGGGAGCTGTTTTTT
CAITSGRAIPANTGELFF
>TRBV5-1|NA|TRBD1|TRBJ1-1
TGCGCCAGCAGCTTGCGCCTCGGACAGGGGATGAACACTGAAGCTTTCTTT
CASSLRLGQGMNTEAFF
>TRBV28|few|TRBD1|TRBJ2-7
TGTGCCAGCAGCCCGGGACAGGGAGCCTACGAGCAGTACTTC
CASSPGQGAYEQYF
>TRBV7-2|NA|NA|TRBJ1-6
TGTGCCAGCAGCCCAGCCGGGGAAAGACCCCTCCACTTT
CASSPAGERPLHF
>TRBV7-3|NA|TRBD1|TRBJ2-7
TGTGCCAGCAGCCCCGGCGACAGGGCCCACGAGCAGTACTTC
CASSPGDRAHEQYF
>TRBV18|few|NA|TRBJ1-3
TGTGCCAGCTCACCAAGACAGGCCCTCTCTGGAAACACCATATATTTT
CASSPRQALSGNTIYF
>TRBV18|NA|NA|TRBJ2-5
TGTGCCAGCTCACAGGGCGGGCAAGAGACCCAGTACTTC
CASSQGGQETQYF
>TRBV20-1|NA|TRBD2|TRBJ2-1
TGCAGTGCTAAAGCGGGAAGGGAGCAGTTCTTC
CSAKAGREQFF
>TRBV9|NA|TRBD1|TRBJ1-6
TGTGCCAGCAGCGGACAGGGGGCTTCCTATAATTCACCCCTCCACTTT
CASSGQGASYNSPLHF
>TRBV21-1|NA|NA|TRBJ1-5
TGTGCCGCCGGGGGCAATCAGCCCCAGCATTTT
CAAGGNQPQHF
>TRBV6-5|NA|TRBD1|TRBJ2-2
TGTGCCACTTACTCCGGGACAGGTAACACCGGGGAGCTGTTTTTT
CATYSGTGNTGELFF
>TRBV25-1|once|NA|TRBJ1-4
TGTGCCAGCCGAGGGCAGGTGACTGAAAAACTGTTTTTT
CASRGQVTEKLFF
>TRBV9|NA|TRBD1|TRBJ2-2
TGTGCCAGCAGCGTAGGGACAGGGCTCACCGGGGAGCTGTTTTTT
CASSVGTGLTGELFF
>TRBV5-4|NA|TRBD2|TRBJ2-5
TGTGCCAGCAGCTCCCCACTAGCGGGGGAGGAGACCCAGTACTTC
CASSSPLAGEETQYF
>TRBV18|NA|TRBD2|TRBJ2-2
TGTGCCAGCTCAGTACGGACTAGCGGGATTACCGGGGAGCTGTTTTTT
CASSVRTSGITGELFF
>TRBV18|NA|NA|TRBJ1-6
TGTGCCAGCTCAGCTACAGGGCCCCCGAATTCACCCCTCCACTTT
CASSATGPPNSPLHF
>TRBV19|NA|TRBD1|TRBJ1-5
TGTGCCAGCGCCGGACAGGGTGGCAATCAGCCCCAGCATTTT
CASAGQGGNQPQHF
>TRBV6-1|NA|TRBD2|TRBJ2-7
TGTGCCAGCAGTGAAGCGCCGGGGGGACTGTACGAGCAGTACTTC
CASSEAPGGLYEQYF
>TRBV10-3|NA|TRBD1|TRBJ2-2
TGTGCCATCAGCCCCCGACCGCCGGCAGGGGGCTTCGGGGAGCTGTTTTTT
CAISPRPPAGGFGELFF